This T cell receptor beta chain appears in the sequencing data of a study of OX40 agonist ivuxolimab in advanced cancers. Data came from immunoSEQ multiplex PCR; TCRdb stores just in-frame clones and leaves some out. The table has around 25,000 clones, 83% seen once. Per the germline V gene, CDR1 is SGHNT and CDR2 is YYREEE (reference sequence). V was clipped by 1 base and J by 6 bases, with 7 bases between them. The CDR3 contains 13 residues. The sample was CD4+ or CD8+ T cells sorted from blood, taken in a trial of the OX40 agonist ivuxolimab. The sequence came from an adult with an advanced solid tumor such as melanoma, head and neck, liver or kidney cancer. This sequence joins TRBV5-4 and TRBJ2-2, with D possibly being TRBD2 (5 bases). CDR3 bases: TGTGCCAGCAGCTTGAGAGGGTCCGGGGAGCTGTTTTTT. It codes for CASSLRGSGELFF.